This TCR beta chain was identified during a study of tissue T cells after allogeneic stem cell transplantation. The protocol was immunoSEQ multiplex PCR, while the TCRdb copy is restricted to in-frame clones and leaves out a portion. The top ten clones hold about 7.7% of a sample with over 7,500 clones, 45% to 50% of them seen once. With respect to this clone: Here the gene names and germline are mouse. The sequenced fragment ends 1 residue before the CDR3 boundary, so the rest is inferred from the germline J gene.

This sample's time point: mouse harvest day 7 after allogeneic transplant. Tail vein injection delivered 10^7 T-cell-depleted bone marrow cells and 10^6 splenic CD5+ T cells. The CDR3 is 14 amino acids. Trimming took off 5 bases at V and 3 bases at J, with 13 bases between the two ends. Per germline, CDR1 SNHLY and CDR2 FYNGKV (reference sequence). The sequenced sample consisted of gut tissue. The chain combines TRBV3 with TRBJ1-2; unclear D gene. The sequence came from a female BALB/c mouse given C57BL/6 T cells with graft-versus-host disease after an allogeneic hematopoietic cell transplant. The CDR3 loop is CASSPYMRDSDYTF. The covered CDR3 bases are TGTGCCAGCAGCCCCTACATGAGGGACTCCGACTACACC. Complete variable domain (other parts from reference TRBV3 and TRBJ1-2): GPKVLQIPSHQIIDMGQMVTLNCDPVSNHLYFYWYKQILGQQMEFLVNFYNGKVMEKSKLFKDQFSVERPDGSYFTLKIQPTALEDSAVYFCASSPYMRDSDYTFGSGTRLLVI.